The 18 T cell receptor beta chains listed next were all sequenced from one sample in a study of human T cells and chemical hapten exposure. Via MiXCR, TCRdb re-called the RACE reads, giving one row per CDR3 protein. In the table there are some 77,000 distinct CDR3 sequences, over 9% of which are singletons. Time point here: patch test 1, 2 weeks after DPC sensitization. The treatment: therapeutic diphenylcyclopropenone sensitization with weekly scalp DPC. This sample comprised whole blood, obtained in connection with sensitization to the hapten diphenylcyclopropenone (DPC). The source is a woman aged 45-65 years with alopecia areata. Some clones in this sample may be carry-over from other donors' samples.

The CDR3 region is CASKRQGRTEAFF. The CDR3 DNA sequence: TGTGCCAGCAAGAGACAGGGGAGGACTGAAGCTTTCTTT. The V and J genes are TRBV6-5 and TRBJ1-1; 8 bases line up with TRBD1. J gave up 5 bases and V 7 bases, and 6 bases lay outside the gene matches. This CDR3 contains 13 residues. Germline V gene data show CDR1 as MNHEY and CDR2 as SVGAGI.

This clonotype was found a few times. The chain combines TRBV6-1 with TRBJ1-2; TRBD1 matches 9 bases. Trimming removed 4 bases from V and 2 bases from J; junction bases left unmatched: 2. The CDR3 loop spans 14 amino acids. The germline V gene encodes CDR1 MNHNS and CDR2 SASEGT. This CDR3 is CASSVGQGNYGYTF. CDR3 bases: TGTGCCAGCAGTGTGGGACAGGGCAACTATGGCTACACCTTC.

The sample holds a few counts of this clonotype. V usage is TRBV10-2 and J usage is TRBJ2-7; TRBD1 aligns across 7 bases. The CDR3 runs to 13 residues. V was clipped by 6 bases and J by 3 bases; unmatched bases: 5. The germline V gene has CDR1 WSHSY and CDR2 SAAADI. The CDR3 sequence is CASSPGQHYEQYF. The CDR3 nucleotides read TGCGCCAGCAGCCCGGGACAGCACTACGAGCAGTACTTC.

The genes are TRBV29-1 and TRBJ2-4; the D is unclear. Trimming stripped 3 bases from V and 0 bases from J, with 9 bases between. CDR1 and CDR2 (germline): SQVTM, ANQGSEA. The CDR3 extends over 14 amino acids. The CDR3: CSVELRLAKNIQYF. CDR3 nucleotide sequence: TGCAGCGTTGAGCTGCGGCTAGCCAAAAACATTCAGTACTTC.

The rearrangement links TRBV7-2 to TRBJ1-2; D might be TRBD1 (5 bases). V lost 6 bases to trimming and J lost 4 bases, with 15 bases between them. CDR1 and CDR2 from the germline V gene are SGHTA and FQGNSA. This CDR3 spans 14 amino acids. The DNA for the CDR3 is TGTGCCAGCAGTCCTCCGGGACGGCCCTATGGCTACACCTTC. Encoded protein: CASSPPGRPYGYTF.

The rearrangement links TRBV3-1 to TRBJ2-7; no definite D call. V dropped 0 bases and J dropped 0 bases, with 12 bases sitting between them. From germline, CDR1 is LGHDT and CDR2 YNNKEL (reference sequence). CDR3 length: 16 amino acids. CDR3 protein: CASSQDWALSSYEQYF. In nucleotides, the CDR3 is TGTGCCAGCAGCCAAGATTGGGCGCTAAGCTCCTACGAGCAGTACTTC.

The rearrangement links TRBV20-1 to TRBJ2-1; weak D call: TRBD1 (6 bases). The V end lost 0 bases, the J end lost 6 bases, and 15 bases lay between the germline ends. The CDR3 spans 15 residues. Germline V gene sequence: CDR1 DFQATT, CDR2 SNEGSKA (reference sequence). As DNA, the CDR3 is TGCAGTGCTAGAGATGGCGGTAGAGGGGGCAATGAGCAGTTCTTC. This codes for CSARDGGRGGNEQFF.

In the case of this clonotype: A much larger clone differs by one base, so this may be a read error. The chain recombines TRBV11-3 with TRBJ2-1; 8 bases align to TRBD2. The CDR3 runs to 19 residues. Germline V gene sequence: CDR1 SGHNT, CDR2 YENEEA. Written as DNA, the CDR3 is TGTGACAGCAGCTTTTTCCGTCCCGTGGGAGCGGGAGTCTACAATGAGCAGTTCTTC. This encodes CDSSFFRPVGAGVYNEQFF.

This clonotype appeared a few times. The CDR3: CASSEGQGFGNTIYF. CDR3 in DNA: TGTGCCAGCAGCGAGGGACAGGGCTTTGGAAACACCATATATTTT. The chain has TRBV9 and TRBJ1-3, with 9 positions matching TRBD1. V gave up 3 bases and J gave up 3 bases; unmatched junction bases: 4. The CDR3 spans 15 residues. In germline, CDR1 is SGDLS, CDR2 YYNGEE.

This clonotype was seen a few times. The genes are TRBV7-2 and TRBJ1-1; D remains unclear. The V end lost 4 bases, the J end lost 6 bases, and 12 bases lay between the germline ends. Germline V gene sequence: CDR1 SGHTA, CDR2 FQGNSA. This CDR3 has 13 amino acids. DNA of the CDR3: TGTGCCAGCAGCTCCCTAGTCGGAGCTGAAGCTTTCTTT. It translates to CASSSLVGAEAFF.

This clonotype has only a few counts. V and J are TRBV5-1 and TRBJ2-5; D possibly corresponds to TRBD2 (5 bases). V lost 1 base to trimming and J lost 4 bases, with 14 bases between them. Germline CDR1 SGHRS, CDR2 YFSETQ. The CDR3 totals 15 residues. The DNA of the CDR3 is TGCGCCAGCAGCTTGAGCGGAACCTCTCCAGAGACCCAGTACTTC. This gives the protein CASSLSGTSPETQYF.

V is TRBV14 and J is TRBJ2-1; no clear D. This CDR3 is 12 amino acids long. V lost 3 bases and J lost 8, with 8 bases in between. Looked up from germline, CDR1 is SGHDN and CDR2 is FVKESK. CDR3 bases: TGTGCCAGCAGCCAGTATAGGGATGAGCAGTTCTTC. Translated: CASSQYRDEQFF.

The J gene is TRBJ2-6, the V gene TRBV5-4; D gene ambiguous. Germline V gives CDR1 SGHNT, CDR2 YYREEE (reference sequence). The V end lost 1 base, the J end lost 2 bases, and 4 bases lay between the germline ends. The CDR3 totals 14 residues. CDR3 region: CASSLRAGANVLTF. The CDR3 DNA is TGTGCCAGCAGCTTGCGGGCTGGGGCCAACGTCCTGACTTTC. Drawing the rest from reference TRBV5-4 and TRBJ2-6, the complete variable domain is ETGVTQSPTHLIKTRGQQVTLRCSSQSGHNTVSWYQQALGQGPQFIFQYYREEENGRGNFPPRFSGLQFPNYSSELNVNALELDDSALYLCASSLRAGANVLTFGAGSRLTVL.

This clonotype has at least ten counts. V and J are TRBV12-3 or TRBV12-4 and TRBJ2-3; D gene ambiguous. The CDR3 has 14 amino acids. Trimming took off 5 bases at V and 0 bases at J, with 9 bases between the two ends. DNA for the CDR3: TGTGCCAGCAGTCCCCCGGCTAGCACAGATACGCAGTATTTT. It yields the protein CASSPPASTDTQYF.

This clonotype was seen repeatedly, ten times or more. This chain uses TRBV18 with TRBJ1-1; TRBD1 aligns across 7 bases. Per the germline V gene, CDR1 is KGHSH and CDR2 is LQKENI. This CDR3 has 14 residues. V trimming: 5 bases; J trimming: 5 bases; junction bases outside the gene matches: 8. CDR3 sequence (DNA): TGTGCCAGCTCATCGCCGACAGGGCGAACTGAAGCTTTCTTT. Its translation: CASSSPTGRTEAFF.

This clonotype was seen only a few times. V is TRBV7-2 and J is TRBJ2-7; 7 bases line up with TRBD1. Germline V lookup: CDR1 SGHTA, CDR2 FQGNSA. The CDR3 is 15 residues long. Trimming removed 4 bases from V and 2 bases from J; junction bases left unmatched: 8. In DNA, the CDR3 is TGTGCCAGCAGCTCCTTCGACAGGGAAGCCTACGAGCAGTACTTC. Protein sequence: CASSSFDREAYEQYF.

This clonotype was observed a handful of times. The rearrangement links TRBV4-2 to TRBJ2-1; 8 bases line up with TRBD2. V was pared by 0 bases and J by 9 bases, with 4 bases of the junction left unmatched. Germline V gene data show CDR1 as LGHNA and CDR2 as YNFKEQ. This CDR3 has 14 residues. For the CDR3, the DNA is TGTGCCAGCAGCCAAGAAGCGGGGGCGTTTGAGCAGTTCTTC. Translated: CASSQEAGAFEQFF.

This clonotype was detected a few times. CDR3 in DNA: TGCAGCGTTGCGACAGCGCAAGAGACCCAGTACTTC. Residues: CSVATAQETQYF. V is TRBV29-1 and J is TRBJ2-5; D possibly corresponds to TRBD1 (5 bases). The germline V gene encodes CDR1 SQVTM and CDR2 ANQGSEA. The CDR3 length is 12 residues. Trimming pared 4 bases from V and 2 bases from J, leaving 8 bases between.